This entry concerns a single T cell receptor beta chain. This entry comes from a study of T cell responses to AZD1222 COVID-19 vaccine. Sequencing was performed with immunoSEQ multiplex PCR; in TCRdb, only in-frame clones are kept and a portion is missing. The repertoire holds roughly 98,000 clones, with just over 90% as singletons. The source was peripheral blood, collected on day 0 of AZD1222 vaccination. This sequence originates from an adult in good health.

CDR3 sequence (DNA): TGTGCCAGTAGTTCAACAGGGGGCACTGAAGCTTTCTTT. Encoded protein: CASSSTGGTEAFF. The rearrangement joins TRBV19 to TRBJ1-1; 8 bases align to TRBD1. This CDR3 contains 13 residues. J was trimmed by 4 bases and V by 5 bases; bases with no gene match: 3. CDR1 and CDR2 from the germline V gene are LNHDA and SQIVND (reference sequence).